The clone carrying this T cell receptor (beta chain) was observed many times. Antigen unknown. The source of the sample is a study of beta chain features in type 1 diabetes. In the study overall: All samples yielded 107,917,701 examined sorted cells.

The study's findings and limits: Since sequencing was performed on cDNA, cells with high TCR expression could be over-represented.

Trimming removed 11 bases at V and 2 bases at J, with 1 base between. CDR1 is MDHEN and CDR2 is SYDVKM in the germline V gene. The CDR3 length is 8 residues. The authors reverse transcribed all of the isolated RNA, so sequencing captured expressed TCRB transcripts. Measured with immunoSEQ multiplex PCR; TCRdb has only the in-frame clones, and not every one. The sample has roughly 290,000 clones, approximately 8.1% seen once. Purity exceeded 95% in all sorted populations. The sequence derives from a young woman in good health. The sample comprised central memory CD4+ T cells from blood. The chain employs TRBV28 and TRBJ2-7; D not resolved. In nucleotides, the CDR3 is TGTGCCCCCTACGAGCAGTACGTC. Residues: CAPYEQYV.